This T cell receptor (beta chain) comes out of a study of blood T cell repertoires in COVID-19. Study-wide context: Spain, Italy and the United States supplied samples that represented acute and convalescent COVID-19. PBMCs, B-cell-depleted T cells, or T cells were the source of the cDNA or gDNA that made up the material.

Recruited during active infection, patients (from Seattle) were subsequently followed longitudinally. The CDR3 has 16 residues. Germline V gene data show CDR1 as SGHVS and CDR2 as FNYEAQ. Trimming removed 5 bases at V and 1 base at J, with 17 bases between. In the original analysis: Estimation of nucleated cell counts relied on the amplification of reference gene primers. This table comes from immunoSEQ multiplex PCR, and its TCRdb copy is limited to in-frame clones, with some not included. V and J calls and clone size come straight from that table; D and trimming were deduced from the DNA. The top ten clones hold 1.5% to 2% of a sample with about 320,000 clones, approximately 90% of them seen once.

The chain has TRBV7-6 and TRBJ2-5, with a tentative D call TRBD2 (7 bases). This receptor was identified in a woman under 40 with COVID-19, enrolled during active disease. Source material: peripheral blood. CDR3 in DNA: TGTGCCAGCAGCCCCTGGGGAGGGGGGAGCCAAGAGACCCAGTACTTC. Translating it yields CASSPWGGGSQETQYF.